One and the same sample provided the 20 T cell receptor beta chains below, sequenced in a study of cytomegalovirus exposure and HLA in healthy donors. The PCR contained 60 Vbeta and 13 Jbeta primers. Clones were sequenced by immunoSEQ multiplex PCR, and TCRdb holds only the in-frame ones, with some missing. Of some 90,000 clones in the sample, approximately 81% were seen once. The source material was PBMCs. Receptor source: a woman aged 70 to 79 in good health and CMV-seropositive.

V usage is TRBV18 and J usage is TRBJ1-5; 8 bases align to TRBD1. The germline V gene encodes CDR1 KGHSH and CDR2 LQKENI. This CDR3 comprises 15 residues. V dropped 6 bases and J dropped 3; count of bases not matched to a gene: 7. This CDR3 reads CASSETTGANQPQHF. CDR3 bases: TGTGCCAGCTCCGAAACGACAGGGGCCAATCAGCCCCAGCATTTT.

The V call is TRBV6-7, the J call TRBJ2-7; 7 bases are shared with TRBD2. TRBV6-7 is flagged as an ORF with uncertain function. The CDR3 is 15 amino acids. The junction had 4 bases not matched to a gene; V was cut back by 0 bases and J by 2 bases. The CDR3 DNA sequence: TGTGCCAGCAGTTACTCGGGAGGGGTGCCCTACGAGCAGTACTTC. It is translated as CASSYSGGVPYEQYF.

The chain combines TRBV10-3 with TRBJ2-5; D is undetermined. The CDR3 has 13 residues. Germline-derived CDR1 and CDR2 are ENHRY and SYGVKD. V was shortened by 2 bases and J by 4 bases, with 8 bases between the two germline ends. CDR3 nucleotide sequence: TGTGCCATCAGTGAGAACGGTCGAGAGACCCAGTACTTC. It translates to CAISENGRETQYF.

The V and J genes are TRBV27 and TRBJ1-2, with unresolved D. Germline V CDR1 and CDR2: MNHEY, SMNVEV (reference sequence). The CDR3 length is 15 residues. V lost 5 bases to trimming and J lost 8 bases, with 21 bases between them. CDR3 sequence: CASSPTPGGGGGYTF. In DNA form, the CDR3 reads TGTGCCAGCAGTCCAACCCCCGGAGGAGGTGGCGGCTACACCTTC.

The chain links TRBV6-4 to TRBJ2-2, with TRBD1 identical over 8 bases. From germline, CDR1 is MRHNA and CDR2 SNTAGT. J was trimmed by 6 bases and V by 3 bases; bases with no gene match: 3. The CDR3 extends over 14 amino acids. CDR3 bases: TGTGCCAGCAGTGAGACAGGGGAGGCCGGGGAGCTGTTTTTT. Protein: CASSETGEAGELFF.

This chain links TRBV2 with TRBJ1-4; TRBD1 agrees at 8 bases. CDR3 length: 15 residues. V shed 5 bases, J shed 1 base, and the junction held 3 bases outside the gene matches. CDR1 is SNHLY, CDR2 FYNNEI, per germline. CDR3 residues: CASSRRGLTNEKLFF. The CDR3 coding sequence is TGTGCCAGCAGTCGCAGGGGGCTAACTAATGAAAAACTGTTTTTT.

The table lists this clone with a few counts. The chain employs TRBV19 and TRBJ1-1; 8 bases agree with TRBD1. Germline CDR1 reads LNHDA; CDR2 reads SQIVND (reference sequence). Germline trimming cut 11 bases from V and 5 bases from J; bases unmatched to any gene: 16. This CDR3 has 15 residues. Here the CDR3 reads CASQTGVQLWTEAFF. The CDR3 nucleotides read TGTGCCTCCCAGACAGGGGTGCAATTGTGGACTGAAGCTTTCTTT.

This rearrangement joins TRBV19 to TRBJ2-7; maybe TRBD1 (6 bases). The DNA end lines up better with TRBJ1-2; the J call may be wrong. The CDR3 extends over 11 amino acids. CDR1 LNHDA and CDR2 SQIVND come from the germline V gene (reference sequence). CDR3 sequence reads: CATRGGYGYTF. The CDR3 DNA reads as TGTGCCACTAGAGGGGGCTATGGCTACACCTTC.

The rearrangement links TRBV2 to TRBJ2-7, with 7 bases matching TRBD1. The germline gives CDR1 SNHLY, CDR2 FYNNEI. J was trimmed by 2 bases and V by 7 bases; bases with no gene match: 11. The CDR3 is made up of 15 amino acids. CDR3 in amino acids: CASIIQGTSPYEQYF. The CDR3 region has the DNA TGTGCCAGCATAATACAGGGGACAAGTCCCTACGAGCAGTACTTC.

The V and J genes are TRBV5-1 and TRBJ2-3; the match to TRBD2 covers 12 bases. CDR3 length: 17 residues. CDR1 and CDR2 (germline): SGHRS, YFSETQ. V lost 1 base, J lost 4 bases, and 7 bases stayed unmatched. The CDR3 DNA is TGCGCCAGCAGCTTGCCCGGGCTAGCGGGAGGGGCAGATACGCAGTATTTT. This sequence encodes CASSLPGLAGGADTQYF.

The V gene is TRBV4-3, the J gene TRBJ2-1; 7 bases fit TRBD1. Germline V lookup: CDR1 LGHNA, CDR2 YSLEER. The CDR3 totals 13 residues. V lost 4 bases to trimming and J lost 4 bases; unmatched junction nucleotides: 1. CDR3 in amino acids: CASSPTGYNEQFF. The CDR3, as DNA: TGCGCCAGCAGCCCGACAGGGTACAATGAGCAGTTCTTC.

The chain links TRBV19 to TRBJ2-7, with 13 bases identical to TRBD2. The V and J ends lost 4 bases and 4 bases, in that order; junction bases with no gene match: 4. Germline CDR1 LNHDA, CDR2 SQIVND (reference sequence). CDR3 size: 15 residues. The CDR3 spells CASSTGTSGNYEQYF. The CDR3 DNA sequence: TGTGCCAGTAGTACCGGGACTAGCGGGAATTACGAGCAGTACTTC.

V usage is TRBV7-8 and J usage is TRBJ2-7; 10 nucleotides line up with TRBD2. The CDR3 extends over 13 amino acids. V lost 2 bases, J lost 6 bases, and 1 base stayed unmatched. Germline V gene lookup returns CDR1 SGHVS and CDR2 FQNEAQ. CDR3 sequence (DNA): TGTGCCAGCAGCTTAAGCGGGAGGGGCGAGCAGTACTTC. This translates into CASSLSGRGEQYF. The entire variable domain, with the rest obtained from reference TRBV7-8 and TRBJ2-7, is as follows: GAGVSQSPRYKVAKRGQDVALRCDPISGHVSLFWYQQALGQGPEFLTYFQNEAQLDKSGLPSDRFFAERPEGSVSTLKIQRTQQEDSAVYLCASSLSGRGEQYFGPGTRLTVT.

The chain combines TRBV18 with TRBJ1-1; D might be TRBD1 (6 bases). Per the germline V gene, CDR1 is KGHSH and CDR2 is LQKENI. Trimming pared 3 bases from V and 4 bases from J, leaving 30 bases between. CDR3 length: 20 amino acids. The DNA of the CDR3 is TGTGCCAGCTCACCTCGTCCTTTAACAGGGCGCCCCATTACCCCCACTGAAGCTTTCTTT. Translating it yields CASSPRPLTGRPITPTEAFF.

The DNA of the CDR3 is TGTGCCAGCAGCTTAGCCCGGACAGGGGGTTTTGGGGCCAACGTCCTGACTTTC. This codes for CASSLARTGGFGANVLTF. The chain is built from TRBV11-2 and TRBJ2-6; 10 nucleotides align to TRBD1. The ends lost 1 base at V and 3 bases at J; junction bases unmatched: 6. Germline CDR1 and CDR2: SGHAT and FQNNGV. There are 18 residues in the CDR3.

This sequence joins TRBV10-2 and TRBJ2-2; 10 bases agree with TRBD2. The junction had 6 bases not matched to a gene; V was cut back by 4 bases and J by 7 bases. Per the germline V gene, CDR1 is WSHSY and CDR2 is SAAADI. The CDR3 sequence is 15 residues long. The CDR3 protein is CASSVSSGSNGELFF. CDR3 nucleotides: TGCGCCAGCAGTGTTTCTAGCGGGAGTAACGGGGAGCTGTTTTTT.

CDR3 bases: TGTGCCAGCAGCGTACGCACAGGGCACGGGGAGCTGTTTTTT. Translating it yields CASSVRTGHGELFF. The chain is built from TRBV9 and TRBJ2-2; TRBD1 might be the D (6 bases). Germline CDR1 and CDR2: SGDLS and YYNGEE. V was cut by 1 base and J by 7 bases, with 11 bases left in between. The CDR3 extends over 14 amino acids.

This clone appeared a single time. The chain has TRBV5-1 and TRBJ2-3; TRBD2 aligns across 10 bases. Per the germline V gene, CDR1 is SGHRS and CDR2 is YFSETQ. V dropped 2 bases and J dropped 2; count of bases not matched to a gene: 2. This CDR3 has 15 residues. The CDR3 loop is CASSFSGRATDTQYF. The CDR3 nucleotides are TGCGCCAGCAGCTTCAGCGGGAGGGCCACAGATACGCAGTATTTT.

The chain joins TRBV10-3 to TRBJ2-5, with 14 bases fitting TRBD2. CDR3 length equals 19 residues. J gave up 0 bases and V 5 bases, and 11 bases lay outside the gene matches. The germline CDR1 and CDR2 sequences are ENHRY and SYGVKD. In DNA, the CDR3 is TGTGCCATCAGTCCCGGGACTAGCGGGGGCGTACTGTACCAAGAGACCCAGTACTTC. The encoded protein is CAISPGTSGGVLYQETQYF.

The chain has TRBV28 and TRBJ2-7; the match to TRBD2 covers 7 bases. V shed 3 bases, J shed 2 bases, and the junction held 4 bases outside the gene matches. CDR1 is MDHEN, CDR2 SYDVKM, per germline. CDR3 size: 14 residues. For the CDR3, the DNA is TGTGCCAGCAGTTTGGGGGGGAACCCCTACGAGCAGTACTTC. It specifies CASSLGGNPYEQYF.